This T cell receptor (beta chain) appears in the sequencing data of a study of Graves' ophthalmopathy and Graves' hyperthyroidism. This clonotype has only one observation. V dropped 10 bases and J dropped 3; count of bases not matched to a gene: 16. The germline gives CDR1 LNHNV, CDR2 YYDKDF (reference sequence). The CDR3 extends over 17 amino acids. The study amplified TCR beta CDR3 regions using RNA transcripts. Following a first-round RT-PCR that used HTBI primers, a second-round multiplex PCR was carried out. TCRdb re-called the multiplex PCR reads with MiXCR, one entry per CDR3 protein. The sample holds around 1.1 million distinct CDR3 sequences, about two fifths seen once.

The V call is TRBV15, the J call TRBJ1-5; TRBD1 aligns across 9 bases. Material for sequencing was peripheral blood or thyroid tissue (not recorded which). The source of this sequence is an adult man with Graves' hyperthyroidism. The CDR3 DNA follows: TGTGCCAGCAGTTTAACGGACAGGGGATGGTCCAATCAGCCCCAGCATTTT. This codes for CASSLTDRGWSNQPQHF.